The clone carrying this T cell receptor (beta chain) occurred many times. The entry originates in a study of CDR3 diversity in severe acne. MiXCR, run by TCRdb on the PCR reads, gives a single entry per CDR3 protein. The sample has roughly 79,000 distinct CDR3 sequences; roughly 49% are singletons. The germline V gene encodes CDR1 MRHNA and CDR2 SNTAGT. The V end lost 3 bases, the J end lost 0 bases, and 10 bases lay between the germline ends. The CDR3 is 15 residues long. J is TRBJ2-3 and V is TRBV6-4; D not resolved. The sequenced material came from blood. The source is a male donor with severe acne vulgaris. In DNA, the CDR3 is TGTGCCAGCAGTGAAGAAGCTACTAGCACAGATACGCAGTATTTT. Translating gives CASSEEATSTDTQYF.